This is a list of T cell receptor beta chains from one sample in a study of blood T cell repertoires in COVID-19. TCRdb's copy holds only in-frame clones and misses some; the assay was immunoSEQ multiplex PCR. The table has about 70,000 clones, around 83% seen once; the top ten hold just over 5%. Sequenced sample: peripheral blood. These receptors originate from an elderly man with acute or convalescent COVID-19. Each CDR3 is given with its conserved first and last residue. The D gene is left open where the match is weak. Not every row has a clone size; where given, it reads once, few, many or a size class.

j_call: TRBJ1-4
d_call: NA
cdr3_length: 16
clone_size: once
v_call: TRBV5-1
cdr3_aa: CASSSQGMETNEKLFF
cdr3_nt: TGCGCCAGCAGCTCCCAGGGGATGGAAACTAATGAAAAACTGTTTTTT

j_call: TRBJ2-7
d_call: TRBD2
cdr3_length: 14
clone_size: NA
v_call: TRBV7-9
cdr3_aa: CASSPGTSGVQQYF
cdr3_nt: TGTGCCAGCAGCCCAGGGACTAGCGGGGTTCAGCAGTACTTC

j_call: TRBJ1-5
d_call: NA
cdr3_length: 17
clone_size: NA
v_call: TRBV18
cdr3_aa: CASSPGTPISGNQPQHF
cdr3_nt: TGTGCCAGCTCACCCGGGACACCTATTAGTGGCAATCAGCCCCAGCATTTT

j_call: TRBJ1-1
d_call: TRBD1
cdr3_length: 15
clone_size: NA
v_call: TRBV2
cdr3_aa: CASKGAQAMNTEAFF
cdr3_nt: TGTGCCAGCAAGGGGGCCCAGGCAATGAACACTGAAGCTTTCTTT

j_call: TRBJ2-2
d_call: TRBD2
cdr3_length: 14
clone_size: once
v_call: TRBV30
cdr3_aa: CAWSVMAGGRELFF
cdr3_nt: TGTGCCTGGAGTGTAATGGCGGGGGGCCGGGAGCTGTTTTTT

j_call: TRBJ1-2
d_call: NA
cdr3_length: 14
clone_size: NA
v_call: TRBV11-2
cdr3_aa: CASSSHNRPGGYTF
cdr3_nt: TGTGCCAGCAGCTCTCATAATAGGCCCGGGGGCTACACCTTC

j_call: TRBJ2-1
d_call: TRBD2
cdr3_length: 15
clone_size: NA
v_call: TRBV7-3
cdr3_aa: CASSPGLAGVYEQFF
cdr3_nt: TGTGCCAGCAGCCCCGGACTAGCGGGGGTTTATGAGCAGTTCTTC

j_call: TRBJ2-5
d_call: NA
cdr3_length: 13
clone_size: NA
v_call: TRBV6-2/TRBV6-3
cdr3_aa: CASSRLLQETQYF
cdr3_nt: TGTGCCAGCAGTAGACTCCTCCAAGAGACCCAGTACTTC

j_call: TRBJ1-2
d_call: NA
cdr3_length: 14
clone_size: NA
v_call: TRBV4-2
cdr3_aa: CASPREGLNYGYTF
cdr3_nt: TGTGCCAGCCCGAGGGAAGGGCTGAACTATGGCTACACCTTC

j_call: TRBJ1-2
d_call: NA
cdr3_length: 13
clone_size: few
v_call: TRBV2
cdr3_aa: CASSREYGAGYTF
cdr3_nt: TGTGCCAGCAGCCGGGAGTACGGGGCTGGCTACACCTTC

j_call: TRBJ2-4
d_call: TRBD2
cdr3_length: 14
clone_size: once
v_call: TRBV5-1
cdr3_aa: CASSRTSGGNIQYF
cdr3_nt: TGCGCCAGCAGCCGGACTAGCGGGGGAAACATTCAGTACTTC

j_call: TRBJ2-7
d_call: NA
cdr3_length: 14
clone_size: NA
v_call: TRBV11-2
cdr3_aa: CASSFSGPPYEQYF
cdr3_nt: TGTGCCAGCAGCTTTAGCGGTCCTCCCTACGAGCAGTACTTC

j_call: TRBJ2-7
d_call: TRBD1
cdr3_length: 19
clone_size: NA
v_call: TRBV7-2
cdr3_aa: CASSPRQGAGGSRFYEQYF
cdr3_nt: TGTGCCAGCAGCCCGAGGCAGGGGGCTGGGGGGAGCAGATTCTACGAGCAGTACTTC

j_call: TRBJ2-1
d_call: NA
cdr3_length: 16
clone_size: NA
v_call: TRBV7-2
cdr3_aa: CASSLHGGRPYNEQFF
cdr3_nt: TGTGCCAGCAGCTTACATGGAGGACGACCCTACAATGAGCAGTTCTTC

j_call: TRBJ2-7
d_call: TRBD2
cdr3_length: 13
clone_size: NA
v_call: TRBV3-1/TRBV3-2
cdr3_aa: CASSRTSGTEQYF
cdr3_nt: TGTGCCAGCAGCCGGACTAGCGGGACCGAGCAGTACTTC

j_call: TRBJ2-7
d_call: NA
cdr3_length: 14
clone_size: NA
v_call: TRBV6-5
cdr3_aa: CASTEGGADYEQYF
cdr3_nt: TGTGCCAGCACCGAGGGGGGGGCGGATTACGAGCAGTACTTC

j_call: TRBJ2-3
d_call: NA
cdr3_length: 14
clone_size: NA
v_call: TRBV6-5
cdr3_aa: CASSRIGGGHTQYF
cdr3_nt: TGTGCCAGCAGTCGTATCGGAGGAGGCCATACGCAGTATTTT

j_call: TRBJ1-2
d_call: TRBD1
cdr3_length: 14
clone_size: NA
v_call: TRBV28
cdr3_aa: CASSPAGGGYGYTF
cdr3_nt: TGTGCCAGCAGTCCTGCAGGGGGCGGCTATGGCTACACCTTC

j_call: TRBJ2-3
d_call: NA
cdr3_length: 13
clone_size: NA
v_call: TRBV27
cdr3_aa: CASRLTGTDTQYF
cdr3_nt: TGTGCCAGCAGACTTACGGGCACAGATACGCAGTATTTT

j_call: TRBJ2-3
d_call: TRBD2
cdr3_length: 16
clone_size: NA
v_call: TRBV18
cdr3_aa: CASSPGLAGSTDTQYF
cdr3_nt: TGTGCCAGCTCACCCGGACTAGCGGGGAGCACAGATACGCAGTATTTT

j_call: TRBJ2-2
d_call: NA
cdr3_length: 14
clone_size: NA
v_call: TRBV11-3
cdr3_aa: CASSLGGLPGELFF
cdr3_nt: TGTGCCAGCAGCTTAGGGGGGCTCCCCGGGGAGCTGTTTTTT

j_call: TRBJ1-2
d_call: NA
cdr3_length: 13
clone_size: NA
v_call: TRBV5-4
cdr3_aa: CASSLSGGLGYTF
cdr3_nt: TGTGCCAGCAGCTTGAGTGGGGGACTTGGCTACACCTTC

j_call: TRBJ2-3
d_call: TRBD2
cdr3_length: 16
clone_size: NA
v_call: TRBV18
cdr3_aa: CASSPRLAGGLDTQYF
cdr3_nt: TGTGCCAGCTCACCCCGCCTAGCGGGGGGCTTGGATACGCAGTATTTT

j_call: TRBJ1-5
d_call: NA
cdr3_length: 18
clone_size: NA
v_call: TRBV5-6
cdr3_aa: CASSLSHGTQNLNQPQHF
cdr3_nt: TGTGCCAGCAGCTTGAGTCATGGGACACAGAACCTTAATCAGCCCCAGCATTTT

j_call: TRBJ1-4
d_call: NA
cdr3_length: 13
clone_size: once
v_call: TRBV11-2
cdr3_aa: CASSLGPYEKLFF
cdr3_nt: TGTGCCAGCAGCTTAGGGCCGTATGAAAAACTGTTTTTT

j_call: TRBJ1-3
d_call: TRBD1
cdr3_length: 18
clone_size: few
v_call: TRBV7-8
cdr3_aa: CASSPRYRGLSDGNTIYF
cdr3_nt: TGTGCCAGCAGCCCCCGATACAGGGGGCTCTCGGACGGAAACACCATATATTTT

j_call: TRBJ1-1
d_call: NA
cdr3_length: 13
clone_size: NA
v_call: TRBV7-7
cdr3_aa: CASSLTENTEAFF
cdr3_nt: TGTGCCAGCAGCTTGACAGAGAACACTGAAGCTTTCTTT

j_call: TRBJ2-5
d_call: TRBD2
cdr3_length: 15
clone_size: NA
v_call: TRBV11-2
cdr3_aa: CASSPLAGTSETQYF
cdr3_nt: TGTGCCAGCAGCCCCCTTGCCGGGACTAGCGAGACCCAGTACTTC

j_call: TRBJ1-2
d_call: NA
cdr3_length: 15
clone_size: few
v_call: TRBV3-1/TRBV3-2
cdr3_aa: CASSTGVRFNYGYTF
cdr3_nt: TGTGCCAGCAGCACGGGGGTCAGATTTAACTATGGCTACACCTTC

j_call: TRBJ2-2
d_call: NA
cdr3_length: 16
clone_size: NA
v_call: TRBV4-3
cdr3_aa: CASSPRGGANTGELFF
cdr3_nt: TGCGCCAGCAGCCCCCGCGGGGGCGCGAACACCGGGGAGCTGTTTTTT

j_call: TRBJ1-3
d_call: NA
cdr3_length: 16
clone_size: NA
v_call: TRBV5-4
cdr3_aa: CASSFQGPQDGNTIYF
cdr3_nt: TGTGCCAGCAGCTTTCAGGGGCCTCAGGATGGAAACACCATATATTTT

j_call: TRBJ1-1
d_call: TRBD1
cdr3_length: 14
clone_size: NA
v_call: TRBV6-5
cdr3_aa: CASRGTGFFTEAFF
cdr3_nt: TGTGCCAGCAGGGGGACAGGGTTTTTCACTGAAGCTTTCTTT

j_call: TRBJ2-7
d_call: TRBD2
cdr3_length: 18
clone_size: few
v_call: TRBV10-1
cdr3_aa: CASSELIRGPAGGLEQYF
cdr3_nt: TGCGCCAGCAGTGAGCTTATCAGGGGGCCAGCGGGAGGGCTAGAGCAGTACTTC

j_call: TRBJ1-3
d_call: TRBD1
cdr3_length: 15
clone_size: NA
v_call: TRBV28
cdr3_aa: CASSGRGLAGNTIYF
cdr3_nt: TGTGCCAGCAGTGGCAGGGGGCTGGCTGGAAACACCATATATTTT

j_call: TRBJ1-1
d_call: TRBD1
cdr3_length: 14
clone_size: NA
v_call: TRBV5-1
cdr3_aa: CASSGGTGNTEAFF
cdr3_nt: TGCGCCAGCAGCGGCGGGACAGGGAACACTGAAGCTTTCTTT

j_call: TRBJ2-7
d_call: NA
cdr3_length: 16
clone_size: NA
v_call: TRBV27
cdr3_aa: CASSFRGGMVSYEQYF
cdr3_nt: TGTGCCAGCAGTTTTCGGGGTGGGATGGTTTCCTACGAGCAGTACTTC

j_call: TRBJ2-6
d_call: TRBD1
cdr3_length: 16
clone_size: NA
v_call: TRBV13
cdr3_aa: CASSLRTGHGANVLTF
cdr3_nt: TGTGCCAGCAGCCTCCGGACAGGACACGGGGCCAACGTCCTGACTTTC

j_call: TRBJ2-5
d_call: TRBD2
cdr3_length: 15
clone_size: NA
v_call: TRBV9
cdr3_aa: CASSVQTSGQETQYF
cdr3_nt: TGTGCCAGCAGCGTTCAGACTAGCGGCCAAGAGACCCAGTACTTC

j_call: TRBJ1-2
d_call: NA
cdr3_length: 14
clone_size: NA
v_call: TRBV9
cdr3_aa: CASSGGGISIDYTF
cdr3_nt: TGTGCCAGCAGCGGTGGGGGGATATCTATCGACTACACCTTC

j_call: TRBJ1-5
d_call: TRBD1
cdr3_length: 16
clone_size: NA
v_call: TRBV24-1
cdr3_aa: CATSDRGQGDYQPQHF
cdr3_nt: TGTGCCACCAGTGACCGCGGACAGGGAGACTATCAGCCCCAGCATTTT

j_call: TRBJ2-5
d_call: NA
cdr3_length: 15
clone_size: NA
v_call: TRBV4-3
cdr3_aa: CASSQDELPRETQYF
cdr3_nt: TGCGCCAGCAGCCAAGACGAGCTACCACGGGAGACCCAGTACTTC

j_call: TRBJ1-1
d_call: TRBD1
cdr3_length: 13
clone_size: NA
v_call: TRBV24-1
cdr3_aa: CATSEPGQGEAFF
cdr3_nt: TGTGCCACCAGTGAACCTGGACAGGGAGAAGCTTTCTTT

j_call: TRBJ2-2
d_call: TRBD1
cdr3_length: 15
clone_size: few
v_call: TRBV2
cdr3_aa: CASSGQGAGAGELFF
cdr3_nt: TGTGCCAGCAGTGGACAGGGGGCAGGAGCCGGGGAGCTGTTTTTT

j_call: TRBJ1-2
d_call: TRBD1
cdr3_length: 15
clone_size: NA
v_call: TRBV7-2
cdr3_aa: CASSLATGGSYGYTF
cdr3_nt: TGTGCCAGCAGCTTAGCGACAGGGGGGAGCTATGGCTACACCTTC

j_call: TRBJ1-1
d_call: NA
cdr3_length: 12
clone_size: NA
v_call: TRBV5-6
cdr3_aa: CASSLGMREAFF
cdr3_nt: TGTGCCAGCAGCTTGGGCATGAGGGAAGCTTTCTTT

j_call: TRBJ2-3
d_call: TRBD1
cdr3_length: 16
clone_size: NA
v_call: TRBV7-3
cdr3_aa: CASSQGRDRALDTQYF
cdr3_nt: TGTGCCAGCAGCCAGGGACGGGACAGGGCATTAGATACGCAGTATTTT

j_call: TRBJ2-1
d_call: NA
cdr3_length: 13
clone_size: NA
v_call: TRBV7-2
cdr3_aa: CASSSGVDNEQFF
cdr3_nt: TGTGCCAGCAGCTCTGGAGTTGACAATGAGCAGTTCTTC

j_call: TRBJ1-5
d_call: TRBD1
cdr3_length: 16
clone_size: NA
v_call: TRBV27
cdr3_aa: CASSSMTGAGNQPQHF
cdr3_nt: TGTGCCAGCAGTTCTATGACAGGGGCGGGCAATCAGCCCCAGCATTTT

j_call: TRBJ2-7
d_call: NA
cdr3_length: 14
clone_size: NA
v_call: TRBV5-6
cdr3_aa: CASSPYRESYEQYF
cdr3_nt: TGTGCCAGCAGCCCCTACAGGGAATCCTACGAGCAGTACTTC